Listed here are 10 T cell receptor beta chains from one sample, sequenced in a study of blood T cell repertoires in COVID-19. Only in-frame clones appear in the TCRdb table, and some are missing; sequencing was by immunoSEQ multiplex PCR. The profile shows 150,000 or so clones, about 80% of them singletons. Sequenced input: peripheral blood. These receptors came from a woman of 80 years or more with acute or convalescent COVID-19.

The V call is TRBV10-3, the J call TRBJ1-1, with 7 positions matching TRBD1. The ends lost 7 bases at V and 0 bases at J; junction bases unmatched: 2. Germline V gene data show CDR1 as ENHRY and CDR2 as SYGVKD. The CDR3 sequence is 13 residues long. The CDR3, as DNA: TGTGCCATCACGGACAGGTTGAACACTGAAGCTTTCTTT. Its protein is CAITDRLNTEAFF.

The chain uses TRBV5-1 and TRBJ2-1, with 16 bases aligning to TRBD2. J gave up 7 bases and V 2 bases, and 9 bases lay outside the gene matches. CDR3 length equals 18 residues. The germline V gene has CDR1 SGHRS and CDR2 YFSETQ. CDR3 sequence (DNA): TGCGCCAGCAGCTTATACCCGGGACTAGCGGGGGGGCCAAATGAGCAGTTCTTC. It is translated as CASSLYPGLAGGPNEQFF.

The chain links TRBV3-1 (or the pseudogene TRBV3-2) to TRBJ1-5, with 7 bases that match TRBD1. The CDR3 has 16 amino acids. Per the germline V gene, CDR1 is LGHDT and CDR2 is YNNKEL (reference sequence). The junction had 9 bases not matched to a gene; V was cut back by 1 base and J by 6 bases. CDR3 coding DNA: TGTGCCAGCAGCCAAGGTGCGCACAGGGGCTTTCAGCCCCAGCATTTT. As protein: CASSQGAHRGFQPQHF.

This clone was recorded only once. The V call is TRBV3-1 (or the pseudogene TRBV3-2), the J call TRBJ1-6, with no clear D. Germline lookup yields CDR1 LGHDT and CDR2 YNNKEL (reference sequence). Trimming stripped 4 bases from V and 3 bases from J, with 7 bases between. CDR3 length: 14 residues. CDR3 nucleotides: TGTGCCAGCAGCCCACAGCTCTATAATTCACCCCTCCACTTT. It specifies CASSPQLYNSPLHF.

V gene TRBV7-9 combines with J gene TRBJ1-1, with a tentative D call TRBD1 (5 bases). The length of the CDR3 is 14 residues. V lost 5 bases and J 0 bases, leaving 10 bases between the germline ends. In germline, CDR1 is SEHNR, CDR2 FQNEAQ (reference sequence). In DNA, the CDR3 is TGTGCCAGCAGCCCCTCGGGGGTGAACACTGAAGCTTTCTTT. Its translation: CASSPSGVNTEAFF.

This clone was seen once. Other DNA sequences in this specimen translate into the identical CDR3. V and J are TRBV2 and TRBJ1-4; 7 bases align to TRBD1. Germline V gene data show CDR1 as SNHLY and CDR2 as FYNNEI. The CDR3 has 14 residues. After removal of 1 base from V and 4 bases from J, the junction contained 0 bases not matched to a gene. CDR3 amino acids: CASSEDRGNEKLFF. In DNA form, the CDR3 reads TGTGCCAGCAGTGAAGACAGGGGTAATGAAAAACTGTTTTTT.

The chain employs TRBV24-1 and TRBJ1-1; D possibly corresponds to TRBD1 (5 bases). The germline gives CDR1 KGHDR, CDR2 SFDVKD. This CDR3 contains 13 residues. V was shortened by 12 bases and J by 6 bases, with 19 bases between the two germline ends. The CDR3 DNA follows: TGTGCCGCTCGCAGGGTTCCGACTGCTGAAGCTTTCTTT. It specifies CAARRVPTAEAFF.

This clone was observed a few times. J is TRBJ1-2 and V is TRBV29-1; TRBD1 matches at 9 bases. Germline V gene data show CDR1 as SQVTM and CDR2 as ANQGSEA. The CDR3 extends over 21 amino acids. Trimming removed 3 bases from V and 8 bases from J; junction bases left unmatched: 31. The CDR3 sequence: CSVEPPGTGLGGTSLGEGYTF. CDR3 sequence (DNA): TGCAGCGTTGAGCCCCCCGGGACAGGGCTCGGCGGGACCTCTTTGGGGGAAGGCTACACCTTC.

The chain couples TRBV10-3 to TRBJ1-1, with a possible D match to TRBD1 (6 bases). The V and J ends lost 6 bases and 1 base respectively, with 15 bases between them. The germline V gene has CDR1 ENHRY and CDR2 SYGVKD. The CDR3 spans 15 residues. Written as DNA, the CDR3 is TGTGCCATCAGGGATCCGGGACACCGGAACACTGAAGCTTTCTTT. It specifies CAIRDPGHRNTEAFF.

V is TRBV2 and J is TRBJ2-1; 10 bases fit TRBD2. With V trimmed by 6 bases and J by 7 bases, 9 bases remained unmatched. This CDR3 contains 15 residues. Germline CDR1 is SNHLY and CDR2 is FYNNEI. The CDR3 is CASRQLAGLINEQFF. The CDR3 DNA reads as TGTGCCAGCAGGCAACTAGCGGGGCTAATTAATGAGCAGTTCTTC.